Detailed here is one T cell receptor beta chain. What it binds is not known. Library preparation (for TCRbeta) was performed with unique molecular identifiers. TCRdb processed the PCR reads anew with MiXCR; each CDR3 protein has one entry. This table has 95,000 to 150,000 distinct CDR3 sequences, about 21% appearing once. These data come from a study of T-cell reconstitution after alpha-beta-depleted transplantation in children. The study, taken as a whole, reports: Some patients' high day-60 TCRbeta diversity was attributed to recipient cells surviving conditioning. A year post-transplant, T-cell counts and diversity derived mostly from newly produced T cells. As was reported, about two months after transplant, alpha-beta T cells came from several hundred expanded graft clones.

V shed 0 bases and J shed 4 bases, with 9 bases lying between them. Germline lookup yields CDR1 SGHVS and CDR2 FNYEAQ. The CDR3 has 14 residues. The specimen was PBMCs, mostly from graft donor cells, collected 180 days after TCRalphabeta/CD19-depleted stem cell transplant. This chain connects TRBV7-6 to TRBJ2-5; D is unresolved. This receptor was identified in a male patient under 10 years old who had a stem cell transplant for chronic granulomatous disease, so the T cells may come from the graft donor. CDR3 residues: CASSLAGRGETQYF. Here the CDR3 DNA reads TGTGCCAGCAGCTTAGCAGGGCGTGGAGAGACCCAGTACTTC.